The T cell receptor (beta chain) under discussion was sequenced for a study of blood T cells in healthy people across ages. Drawing of peripheral blood yielded about 9.6 milliliters from each donor. V was pared by 4 bases and J by 4 bases, with 6 bases of the junction left unmatched. The CDR3 runs to 16 residues. Looked up from germline, CDR1 is SGHKS and CDR2 is YYEKEE (reference sequence). Combining a sample-barcoded 5' primer with a J-beta primer mix, a second PCR ran for about 7 to 11 cycles. TCRdb itself ran the 5' RACE reads through MiXCR, one entry per CDR3 protein. The table lists 550,000 to 600,000 distinct CDR3 sequences, under 55% of them singletons, with around 23% in the top ten.

Sequenced: blood. The sequence was obtained from a man aged 80 or over in good health. V is TRBV5-5 and J is TRBJ1-4, with TRBD1 identical over 11 bases. DNA for the CDR3: TGTGCCAGCAGCGGGGACAGGGGGTATAATAATGAAAAACTGTTTTTT. Residues: CASSGDRGYNNEKLFF.